The source of this T cell receptor beta chain is a study of CD8 T cells in Susac syndrome. Random hexamers were used to reverse transcribe an amount of about 0.45 to 1 ug RNA. immunoSEQ multiplex PCR amplified TCR beta CDR3 across 54 Vbeta, 13 Jbeta. TCRdb itself ran the immunoSEQ multiplex PCR reads through MiXCR, one entry per CDR3 protein. The sample shows 85,000 to 90,000 distinct CDR3 sequences, approximately 95% of them seen only once. The T cells that were sequenced for TCR beta were CD8+ and CD4+ cells from blood. Healthy donors matched for age and sex were used as controls. Negative isolation yielded CD8+ and CD4+ T cells; FACS enriched TEMRA cells. This CDR3 comprises 15 residues. Germline CDR1 reads SGHRS; CDR2 reads YFSETQ. Trimming pared 3 bases from V and 1 base from J, leaving 12 bases between.

The gene calls are TRBV5-1 and TRBJ2-3; D remains ambiguous. This receptor was identified in a human donor in good health. The sample consisted of CD8+ T cells from PBMCs. The CDR3 is CASSSYGLGTDTQYF. The CDR3 DNA is TGCGCCAGCAGCTCCTACGGGCTGGGCACAGATACGCAGTATTTT.